The entry below gives a single TCR beta chain sequence along with its context. The antigen remains undetermined. Germline-derived CDR1 and CDR2 are SGHRS and YFSETQ. After removal of 0 bases from V and 9 bases from J, the junction contained 7 bases not matched to a gene. The CDR3 contains 15 residues. TCRdb called the PCR reads again in MiXCR, with one record for every CDR3 protein. The table lists fewer than 70,000 distinct CDR3 sequences, 15% to 20% of them singletons. These data originate in a study of molecular identifiers for immune sequencing clone quantification. Findings and limits, study-wide: A single cell's spiked Jurkat TCR RNA was reportedly detectable among roughly 920,000 naive cells.

Sequenced input: naive CD8+ T cells from blood, with Jurkat cell RNA spiked in. As for subset: FACS-sorted CD8+CD4-CCR7+CD45RA+ naive T cells. This chain uses TRBV5-1 with TRBJ2-7; 12 bases fit TRBD2. This TCR came from a human donor in good health. Some libraries in this study had Jurkat cell RNA spiked in. Written as DNA, the CDR3 is TGCGCCAGCAGCTTGGATCGGACTAGCGGGACATTGCAGTACTTC. Amino acid sequence: CASSLDRTSGTLQYF.